This T cell receptor (beta chain) was found in a study of blood T cell repertoires in COVID-19 (dated by TCRdb to about 2020). A note on the overall study: The collaborator samples originated in the United States, Italy and Spain and spanned the acute and convalescent phases of COVID-19. The samples were drawn from two sources: the first 160 participants of the ongoing ImmuneRACE study, and 1,200 or so subjects contributed by 6 global collaborators. Where available, HLA class I and class II types were taken from metadata supplied by the sample provider and were not determined by assay-based typing. Deeply sampled blood TCRbeta repertoires from subjects exposed to, actively infected with, or recovered from COVID-19 were included in the dataset. Sample metadata almost always included a de-identified subject ID, COVID-19 status, age in years and sex. The prospective study material was composed of cDNA or gDNA derived from T cells, B-cell-depleted T cells, or PBMCs. The repertoires were released in a freely available public database meant as a resource for research on the immune response to SARS-CoV-2.

TCRbeta CDR3 regions were amplified from genomic DNA using the immunoSEQ Assay, a bias-controlled multiplex PCR. The authors' pipeline ran thus. Within the assay, amplification of reference gene primers was used to estimate how many nucleated cells each sample contained. To quantify the absolute abundance of each unique TCRbeta CDR3 rearrangement, sequence reads were collapsed and filtered. Productive Simpson clonality was computed per sample as the square root of Simpson's diversity index over productive rearrangements. Sourced from immuneACCESS, this table was stored by TCRdb with only in-frame sequences that have V and J called. A share of the clones is absent; for the studies checked, an unresolved V gene accounts for under half, and the remainder has no known explanation. V, J and clone size reflect that table, while D and trimming were determined from the DNA. The sample contains some 140,000 clones, around 85% of them found a single time. The ten largest clones capture about 29% of the sample.

A word on this clone: Its target antigen remains unknown. Per-base qualities were not stored, and no clone one base away is much larger.

The full study reports these points: The quantity of clinical and demographic metadata differed by source and by participant and was supplied without curation.

After removal of 8 bases from V and 2 bases from J, the junction retains 5 bases not matched to a gene. The germline V gene sets CDR1 to MGHRA and CDR2 to YSYEKL. The CDR3 runs 14 residues from the cysteine to the phenylalanine. CDR3 DNA only is kept here, 42 bases in frame from base 1. Each collaborating institution followed its own protocols to collect whole blood in K2EDTA tubes. For TCRbeta analysis, collaborators shipped samples in one of three forms: frozen whole blood, isolated PBMCs, or DNA extracted from either of those sample types. This chain is built from TRBV4-1 and TRBJ1-2; 10 middle bases align to TRBD1. Sequencing used peripheral blood. The receptor was derived from a woman aged 55-75 years with acute or convalescent COVID-19. The CDR3 protein sequence reads: CASRTGQGNYGYTF. The nucleotides read TGCGCCAGCCGCACGGGACAGGGGAACTATGGCTACACCTTC.